The T cell receptor beta chain described here comes from a study of blood T cell repertoires in COVID-19. About the research overall: Sites across the United States, Italy and Spain contributed samples from acute and convalescent COVID-19. Sample material is recorded as cDNA or gDNA derived from T cells, B-cell-depleted T cells, or PBMCs.

J was trimmed by 1 base and V by 5 bases; bases with no gene match: 4. The CDR3 consists of 14 residues. The germline V gene has CDR1 SNHLY and CDR2 FYNNEI. TCRdb keeps only in-frame clones here, not all; method: immunoSEQ multiplex PCR. The data contain 250,000 to 350,000 clones, more than 70% of them seen just once; the ten biggest clones take up 5% to 7%. The source of this sequence is a man between 18 and 35 years old who had recovered from COVID-19. The sequenced sample was peripheral blood. The rearrangement uses TRBV2 and TRBJ1-1, with TRBD1 identical over 7 bases. The CDR3 coding sequence is TGTGCCAGCAGTAGCCGACAGGGGAACACTGAAGCTTTCTTT. Translated, it gives CASSSRQGNTEAFF.